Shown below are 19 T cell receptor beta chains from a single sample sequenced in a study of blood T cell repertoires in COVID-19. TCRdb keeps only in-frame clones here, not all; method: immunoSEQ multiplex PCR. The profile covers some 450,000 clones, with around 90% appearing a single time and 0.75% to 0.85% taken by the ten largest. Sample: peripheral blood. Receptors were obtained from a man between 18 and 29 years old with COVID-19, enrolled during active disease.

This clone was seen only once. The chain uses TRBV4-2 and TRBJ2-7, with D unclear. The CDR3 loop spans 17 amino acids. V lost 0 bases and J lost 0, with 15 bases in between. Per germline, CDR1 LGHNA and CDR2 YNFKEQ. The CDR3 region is CASSQDSMAPNSYEQYF. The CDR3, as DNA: TGTGCCAGCAGCCAAGACAGTATGGCACCGAACTCCTACGAGCAGTACTTC.

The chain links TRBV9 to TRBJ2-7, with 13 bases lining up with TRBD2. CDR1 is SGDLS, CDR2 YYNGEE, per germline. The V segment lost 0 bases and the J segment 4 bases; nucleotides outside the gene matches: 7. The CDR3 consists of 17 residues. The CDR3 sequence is CASSVEGGLAGEYEQYF. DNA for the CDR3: TGTGCCAGCAGCGTAGAAGGCGGACTAGCGGGGGAGTACGAGCAGTACTTC.

The CDR3, as DNA: TGTGCCAGCAGCCCTTCTTTAAATTTCCGGGACAGTTACGAGCAGTACTTC. It encodes CASSPSLNFRDSYEQYF. This chain uses TRBV9 with TRBJ2-7; 7 bases line up with TRBD1. The V segment lost 4 bases and the J segment 4 bases; nucleotides outside the gene matches: 17. Germline CDR1 reads SGDLS; CDR2 reads YYNGEE. CDR3 length: 17 residues. The entire variable domain, with the rest obtained from reference TRBV9 and TRBJ2-7, is as follows: DSGVTQTPKHLITATGQRVTLRCSPRSGDLSVYWYQQSLDQGLQFLIQYYNGEERAKGNILERFSAQQFPDLHSELNLSSLELGDSALYFCASSPSLNFRDSYEQYFGPGTRLTVT.

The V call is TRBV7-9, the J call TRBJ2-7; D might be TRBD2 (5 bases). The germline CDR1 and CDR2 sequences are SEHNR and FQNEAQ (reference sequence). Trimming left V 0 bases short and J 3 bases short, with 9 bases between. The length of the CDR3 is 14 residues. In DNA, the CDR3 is TGTGCCAGCAGCTTAGCGGTCCGGGGCTACGAGCAGTACTTC. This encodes CASSLAVRGYEQYF.

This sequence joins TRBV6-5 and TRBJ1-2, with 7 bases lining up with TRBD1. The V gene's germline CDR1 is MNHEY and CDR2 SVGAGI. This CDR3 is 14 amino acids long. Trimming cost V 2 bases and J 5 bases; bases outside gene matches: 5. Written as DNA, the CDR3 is TGTGCCAGCAGTTACACCGGGACAGCTTATGGCTACACCTTC. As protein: CASSYTGTAYGYTF.

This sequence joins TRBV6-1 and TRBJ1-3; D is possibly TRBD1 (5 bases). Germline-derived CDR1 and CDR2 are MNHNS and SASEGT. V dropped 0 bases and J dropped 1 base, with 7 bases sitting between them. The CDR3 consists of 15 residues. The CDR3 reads CASSEAGGSGNTIYF. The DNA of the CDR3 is TGTGCCAGCAGTGAAGCGGGGGGGTCTGGAAACACCATATATTTT.

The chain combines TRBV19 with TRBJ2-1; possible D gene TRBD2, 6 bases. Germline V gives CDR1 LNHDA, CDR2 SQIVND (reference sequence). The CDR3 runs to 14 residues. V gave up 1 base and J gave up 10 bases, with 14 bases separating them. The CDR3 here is CASSIVSGYTEQFF. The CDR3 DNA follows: TGTGCCAGTAGTATAGTTAGCGGATACACGGAGCAGTTCTTC.

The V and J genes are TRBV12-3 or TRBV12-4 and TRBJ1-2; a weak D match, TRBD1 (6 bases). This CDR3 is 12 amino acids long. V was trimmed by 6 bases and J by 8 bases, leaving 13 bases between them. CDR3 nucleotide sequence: TGTGCCAGCAGGGCACAGGGCGGGGGCTACACCTTC. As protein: CASRAQGGGYTF.

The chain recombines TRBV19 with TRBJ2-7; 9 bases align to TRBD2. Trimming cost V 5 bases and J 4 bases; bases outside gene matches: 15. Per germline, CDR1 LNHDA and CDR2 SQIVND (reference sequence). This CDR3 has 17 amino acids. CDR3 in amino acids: CASSLRQGLTSGYEQYF. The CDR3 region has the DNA TGTGCCAGTAGTCTTCGACAGGGCCTGACTAGCGGTTACGAGCAGTACTTC. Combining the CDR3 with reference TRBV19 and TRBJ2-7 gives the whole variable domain DGGITQSPKYLFRKEGQNVTLSCEQNLNHDAMYWYRQDPGQGLRLIYYSQIVNDFQKGDIAEGYSVSREKKESFPLTVTSAQKNPTAFYLCASSLRQGLTSGYEQYFGPGTRLTVT.

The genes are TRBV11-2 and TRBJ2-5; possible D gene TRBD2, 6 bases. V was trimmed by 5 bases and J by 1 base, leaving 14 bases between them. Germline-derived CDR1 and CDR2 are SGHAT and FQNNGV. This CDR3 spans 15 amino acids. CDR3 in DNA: TGTGCCAGCAGCCCACACGGGGGATTCCAAGAGACCCAGTACTTC. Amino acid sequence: CASSPHGGFQETQYF.

The CDR3 DNA follows: TGTGCCAGCAGCTTAGAGGCTCGAAGGGACAGGGACGGTTCACCCCTCCACTTT. Amino acid sequence: CASSLEARRDRDGSPLHF. The V gene is TRBV7-6, the J gene TRBJ1-6, with 9 bases aligning to TRBD1. This CDR3 is built from 18 residues. Germline V gene sequence: CDR1 SGHVS, CDR2 FNYEAQ. V trimming: 1 base; J trimming: 9 bases; junction bases outside the gene matches: 13.

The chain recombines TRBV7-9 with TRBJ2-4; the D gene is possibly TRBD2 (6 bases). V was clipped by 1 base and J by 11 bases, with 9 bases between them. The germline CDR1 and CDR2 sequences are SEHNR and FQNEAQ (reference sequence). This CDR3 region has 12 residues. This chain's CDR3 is CASSLESSVQYF. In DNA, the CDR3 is TGTGCCAGCAGCTTAGAATCTAGCGTTCAGTACTTC.

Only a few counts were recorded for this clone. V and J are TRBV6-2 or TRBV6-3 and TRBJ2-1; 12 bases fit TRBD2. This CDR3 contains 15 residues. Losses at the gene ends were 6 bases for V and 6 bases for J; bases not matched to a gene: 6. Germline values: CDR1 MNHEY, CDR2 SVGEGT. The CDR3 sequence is CASSAGLAGPNEQFF. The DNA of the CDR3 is TGTGCCAGCAGCGCAGGACTAGCGGGGCCCAATGAGCAGTTCTTC.

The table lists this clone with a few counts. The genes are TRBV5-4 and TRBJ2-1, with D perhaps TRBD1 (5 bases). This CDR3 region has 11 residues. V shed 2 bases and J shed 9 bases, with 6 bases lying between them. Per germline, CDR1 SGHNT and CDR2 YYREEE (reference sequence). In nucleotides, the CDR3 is TGTGCCAGCAGCTTAGGGGCTGAGCAGTTCTTC. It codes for CASSLGAEQFF.

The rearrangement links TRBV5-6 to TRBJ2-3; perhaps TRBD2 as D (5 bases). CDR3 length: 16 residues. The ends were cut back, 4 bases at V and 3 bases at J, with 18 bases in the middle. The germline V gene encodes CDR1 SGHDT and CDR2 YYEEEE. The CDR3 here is CASSPRPGLGTDTQYF. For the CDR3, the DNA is TGTGCCAGCAGCCCCCGACCGGGATTAGGAACAGATACGCAGTATTTT.

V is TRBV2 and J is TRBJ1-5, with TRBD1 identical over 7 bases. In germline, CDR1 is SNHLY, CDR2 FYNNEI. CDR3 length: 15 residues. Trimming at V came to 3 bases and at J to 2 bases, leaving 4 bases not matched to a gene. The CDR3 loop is CASSDPTGRNQPQHF. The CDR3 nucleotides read TGTGCCAGCAGTGACCCGACAGGGCGCAATCAGCCCCAGCATTTT.

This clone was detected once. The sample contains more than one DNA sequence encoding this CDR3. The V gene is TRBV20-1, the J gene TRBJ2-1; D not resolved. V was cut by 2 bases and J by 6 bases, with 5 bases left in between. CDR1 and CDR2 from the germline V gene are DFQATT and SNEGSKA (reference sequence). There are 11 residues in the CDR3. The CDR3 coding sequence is TGCAGTGCTAGATTAATCAATGAGCAGTTCTTC. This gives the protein CSARLINEQFF.

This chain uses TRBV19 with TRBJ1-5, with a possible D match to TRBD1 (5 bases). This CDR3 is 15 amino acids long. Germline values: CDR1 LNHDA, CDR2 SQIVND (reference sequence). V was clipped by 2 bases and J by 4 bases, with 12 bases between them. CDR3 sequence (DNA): TGTGCCAGTAGTATAAGCAGGGTAGGGAATCAGCCCCAGCATTTT. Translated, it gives CASSISRVGNQPQHF.

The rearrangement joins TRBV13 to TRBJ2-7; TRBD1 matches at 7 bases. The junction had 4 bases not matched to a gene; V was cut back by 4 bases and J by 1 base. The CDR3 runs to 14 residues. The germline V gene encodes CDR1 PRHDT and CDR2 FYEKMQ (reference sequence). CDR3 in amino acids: CASSSGQVSYEQYF. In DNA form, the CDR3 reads TGTGCCAGCAGCTCCGGACAGGTATCCTACGAGCAGTACTTC. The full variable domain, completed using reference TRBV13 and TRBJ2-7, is AAGVIQSPRHLIKEKRETATLKCYPIPRHDTVYWYQQGPGQDPQFLISFYEKMQSDKGSIPDRFSAQQFSDYHSELNMSSLELGDSALYFCASSSGQVSYEQYFGPGTRLTVT.